The 28 T cell receptor beta chains below come from one sample, sequenced in a study of blood T cell repertoires in COVID-19. The repertoire was sequenced with immunoSEQ multiplex PCR; TCRdb's copy has only in-frame clones and lacks some. The sample yields under 250,000 clones, over 70% seen once. Input material: PBMCs or T cells enriched from blood (not recorded which). Receptor source: a woman under 40 who had been exposed to COVID-19.

The chain combines TRBV4-1 with TRBJ2-7, with 11 positions matching TRBD1. The length of the CDR3 is 16 residues. V dropped 4 bases and J dropped 0; count of bases not matched to a gene: 5. Germline CDR1 MGHRA, CDR2 YSYEKL. In DNA, the CDR3 is TGCGCCAGCAGCCGGACAGGGGGCTCCTCCTCCTACGAGCAGTACTTC. As protein: CASSRTGGSSSYEQYF.

This sequence joins TRBV27 and TRBJ1-5, with 7 bases aligning to TRBD1. The V gene's germline CDR1 is MNHEY and CDR2 SMNVEV (reference sequence). CDR3 length: 17 residues. J was trimmed by 0 bases and V by 1 base; bases with no gene match: 6. DNA for the CDR3: TGTGCCAGCAGTTTATGGGGGGACAGAAATAGCAATCAGCCCCAGCATTTT. Translating gives CASSLWGDRNSNQPQHF.

The chain employs TRBV10-2 and TRBJ2-2; TRBD1 agrees at 7 bases. The CDR3 has 15 residues. The V segment lost 6 bases and the J segment 2 bases; nucleotides outside the gene matches: 6. CDR1 is WSHSY, CDR2 SAAADI, per germline. The CDR3 bases are TGCGCCAGCAGCTACGGGACAGATAACACCGGGGAGCTGTTTTTT. Its protein product is CASSYGTDNTGELFF.

In its sample, this clone was seen many times. CDR3 nucleotides: TGTGCCAGCAGCCAAGGTCTGGGAATAGCGGGAGGGTCGCCCTACAATGAGCAGTTCTTC. Translated, it gives CASSQGLGIAGGSPYNEQFF. The V gene is TRBV3-1 (or the pseudogene TRBV3-2), the J gene TRBJ2-1, with 11 bases fitting TRBD2. Germline CDR1 is LGHDT and CDR2 is YNNKEL (reference sequence). Trimming at V came to 1 base and at J to 2 bases, leaving 13 bases not matched to a gene. The CDR3 has 20 residues.

This clone came up a few times. The V call is TRBV7-3, the J call TRBJ2-3; 10 bases fit TRBD1. With V trimmed by 5 bases and J by 1 base, 9 bases remained unmatched. The germline CDR1 and CDR2 sequences are SGHTA and FQGTGA. This CDR3 has 17 residues. CDR3 DNA sequence: TGTGCCAGCAGCAAAGGGGACAGGGGATTCGGCACAGATACGCAGTATTTT. Translation gives CASSKGDRGFGTDTQYF.

CDR3 sequence: CASSPVPWPQHF. The CDR3 region has the DNA TGTGCCAGCAGCCCGGTCCCGTGGCCCCAGCATTTT. This sequence joins TRBV12-3 or TRBV12-4 and TRBJ1-5; D is undetermined. Trimming cost V 6 bases and J 9 bases, with 12 bases left between them. The CDR3 length is 12 residues.

The chain links TRBV30 to TRBJ2-5; unclear D gene. V was pared by 3 bases and J by 5 bases, with 10 bases between. Looked up from germline, CDR1 is GTSNPN and CDR2 is SVGIG (reference sequence). The CDR3 has 12 residues. CDR3: CAWRGRRETQYF. The CDR3 bases are TGTGCCTGGAGGGGCAGACGGGAGACCCAGTACTTC.

The chain combines TRBV18 with TRBJ1-1; D not certain. CDR1 and CDR2 (germline): KGHSH, LQKENI. The CDR3 is 13 amino acids. The V end was cut by 2 bases, the J end by 0 bases, with 4 bases between. The CDR3: CASSPIMNTEAFF. CDR3 DNA sequence: TGTGCCAGCTCACCAATCATGAACACTGAAGCTTTCTTT.

This clone has only a few counts. The chain is built from TRBV13 and TRBJ1-1; D remains ambiguous. CDR1 and CDR2 (germline): PRHDT, FYEKMQ (reference sequence). The CDR3 has 13 residues. V was cut by 2 bases and J by 6 bases, with 10 bases left in between. The CDR3 region is CASSLTGVAEAFF. In DNA, the CDR3 is TGTGCCAGCAGCTTAACCGGGGTTGCTGAAGCTTTCTTT.

This chain uses TRBV2 with TRBJ2-5; 16 bases line up with TRBD2. Trimming cost V 7 bases and J 1 base; bases outside gene matches: 3. The CDR3 spans 16 residues. Germline-derived CDR1 and CDR2 are SNHLY and FYNNEI. The CDR3 coding sequence is TGTGCCAGCAAGGGACTAGCGGGAGGGGGCCAAGAGACCCAGTACTTC. Translated: CASKGLAGGGQETQYF.

This clone was observed a few times. This chain joins TRBV9 and TRBJ2-1; 8 nucleotides agree with TRBD2. In germline, CDR1 is SGDLS, CDR2 YYNGEE. After removal of 0 bases from V and 4 bases from J, the junction contained 6 bases not matched to a gene. The CDR3 extends over 16 amino acids. The chain's CDR3 is CASSVGSGGGYNEQFF. In nucleotides, the CDR3 is TGTGCCAGCAGCGTAGGTTCGGGAGGGGGATACAATGAGCAGTTCTTC.

This clone was counted only a few times. This chain links TRBV27 with TRBJ1-6, with D possibly matching TRBD1 (6 bases). The CDR3 runs 14 residues. Germline assignment: CDR1 MNHEY and CDR2 SMNVEV (reference sequence). V was shortened by 1 base and J by 7 bases, with 8 bases between the two germline ends. The chain's CDR3 is CASSLFTGNSPLHF. The CDR3 nucleotides are TGTGCCAGCAGTTTATTTACAGGGAATTCACCCCTCCACTTT.

V and J are TRBV5-4 and TRBJ2-7, with a tentative D call TRBD1 (5 bases). Germline CDR1 reads SGHNT; CDR2 reads YYREEE (reference sequence). The CDR3 extends over 14 amino acids. V lost 0 bases, J lost 5 bases, and 12 bases lay in between. The CDR3 DNA follows: TGTGCCAGCAGCTTGGGCAGGGCGACCCACGAGCAGTACTTC. Encoded protein: CASSLGRATHEQYF.

This chain joins TRBV6-2 or TRBV6-3 and TRBJ2-7, with 10 bases fitting TRBD2. V lost 0 bases to trimming and J lost 2 bases; unmatched junction nucleotides: 7. The germline CDR1 and CDR2 sequences are MNHEY and SVGEGT. The CDR3 length is 17 residues. The CDR3 here is CASSYSILAGDPYEQYF. The CDR3 nucleotides are TGTGCCAGCAGTTACTCTATTCTAGCGGGAGATCCCTACGAGCAGTACTTC.

CDR3 amino acids: CASTIAGGTDTQYF. CDR3 DNA sequence: TGTGCCAGCACCATAGCGGGAGGGACAGATACGCAGTATTTT. The chain recombines TRBV7-3 with TRBJ2-3; 11 bases match TRBD2. Germline V gene sequence: CDR1 SGHTA, CDR2 FQGTGA. The CDR3 runs 14 residues. The V segment lost 7 bases and the J segment 3 bases; nucleotides outside the gene matches: 3.

This chain uses TRBV10-3 with TRBJ2-7; the match to TRBD2 covers 13 bases. V lost 6 bases and J lost 4; bases outside the gene matches: 3. There are 14 residues in the CDR3. Germline values: CDR1 ENHRY, CDR2 SYGVKD. The CDR3 reads CAIRGTSGNYEQYF. The CDR3 DNA reads TGTGCCATCAGGGGGACTAGCGGGAATTACGAGCAGTACTTC.

This clone was counted a single time. The genes are TRBV12-5 and TRBJ1-2; 7 bases map to TRBD1. The CDR3 has 17 residues. After removal of 0 bases from V and 5 bases from J, the junction contained 12 bases not matched to a gene. Germline CDR1 LGHNT, CDR2 FRNRAP. The CDR3 nucleotides read TGTGCTAGTGGTTTGGTACTGGACAGGTCAGGGATTTATGGCTACACCTTC. Encoded protein: CASGLVLDRSGIYGYTF.

V gene TRBV15 combines with J gene TRBJ2-3; tentative D call: TRBD1 (6 bases). The V end lost 6 bases, the J end lost 0 bases, and 16 bases lay between the germline ends. CDR1 is LNHNV and CDR2 is YYDKDF in the germline V gene (reference sequence). This CDR3 contains 16 residues. The CDR3 DNA reads TGTGCCACCAGTCCCCAGCAGGACAGTAGCACAGATACGCAGTATTTT. It is translated as CATSPQQDSSTDTQYF.

V gene TRBV3-1 (or the pseudogene TRBV3-2) combines with J gene TRBJ2-7, with 16 bases identical to TRBD2. Losses at the gene ends were 1 base for V and 6 bases for J; bases not matched to a gene: 9. This CDR3 has 18 amino acids. Per germline, CDR1 LGHDT and CDR2 YNNKEL (reference sequence). DNA for the CDR3: TGTGCCAGCAGCCAAGGTAGGGGACTAGCGGGAGGGCCACCCGAGCAGTACTTC. It is translated as CASSQGRGLAGGPPEQYF.

This clone has only a few counts. The chain joins TRBV14 to TRBJ2-1; D possibly corresponds to TRBD2 (6 bases). With 1 base removed from V and 7 bases from J, the gap between germline ends came to 8 bases. The germline gives CDR1 SGHDN, CDR2 FVKESK. The CDR3 runs to 13 residues. CDR3 DNA: TGTGCCAGCAGCCAAGGCGGAGGGAATGAGCAGTTCTTC. Residues: CASSQGGGNEQFF.

The chain has TRBV6-6 and TRBJ1-2, with 8 bases that match TRBD1. From germline, CDR1 is MNHNY and CDR2 SVGAGI (reference sequence). Losses at the gene ends were 3 bases for V and 4 bases for J; bases not matched to a gene: 7. The CDR3 length is 15 residues. The CDR3 nucleotides are TGTGCCAGCAGTTATGGACAGGGACCTTTCTATGGCTACACCTTC. This codes for CASSYGQGPFYGYTF.

V is TRBV11-2 and J is TRBJ2-7; possible D gene TRBD2, 7 bases. Germline loops: CDR1 SGHAT, CDR2 FQNNGV. The CDR3 contains 15 residues. V lost 1 base to trimming and J lost 0 bases, with 10 bases between them. In DNA form, the CDR3 reads TGTGCCAGCAGCTTAGGAGGGGGGGGCTCCTACGAGCAGTACTTC. Translation: CASSLGGGGSYEQYF. Full variable domain (remainder filled in from reference TRBV11-2 and TRBJ2-7): EAGVAQSPRYKIIEKRQSVAFWCNPISGHATLYWYQQILGQGPKLLIQFQNNGVVDDSQLPKDRFSAERLKGVDSTLKIQPAKLEDSAVYLCASSLGGGGSYEQYFGPGTRLTVT.

The V call is TRBV29-1, the J call TRBJ1-4; D may be TRBD1 (5 bases). V lost 3 bases and J lost 10, with 12 bases in between. The germline gives CDR1 SQVTM, CDR2 ANQGSEA. CDR3 length equals 12 residues. The DNA for the CDR3 is TGCAGCGTTGAGGGGGAGGGCGGAAAACTGTTTTTT. Translation gives CSVEGEGGKLFF.

About this clone: The same CDR3 can be traced to other DNA sequences in this sample. V usage is TRBV7-9 and J usage is TRBJ1-2, with 9 nucleotides matching TRBD1. V trimming: 3 bases; J trimming: 2 bases; junction bases outside the gene matches: 4. Germline V CDR1 and CDR2: SEHNR, FQNEAQ (reference sequence). The CDR3 is made up of 15 amino acids. The CDR3 region is CASSFPGQGNYGYTF. For the CDR3, the DNA is TGTGCCAGCAGCTTCCCGGGACAGGGAAACTATGGCTACACCTTC. The whole variable domain, filled in from reference TRBV7-9 and TRBJ1-2, reads DTGVSQNPRHKITKRGQNVTFRCDPISEHNRLYWYRQTLGQGPEFLTYFQNEAQLEKSRLLSDRFSAERPKGSFSTLEIQRTEQGDSAMYLCASSFPGQGNYGYTFGSGTRLTVV.

The chain couples TRBV10-1 to TRBJ2-3, with 8 bases fitting TRBD2. This CDR3 comprises 15 residues. Losses at the gene ends were 4 bases for V and 1 base for J; bases not matched to a gene: 4. Germline CDR1 WNHNN, CDR2 SYGVQD (reference sequence). CDR3 amino acids: CASSVRAGGTDTQYF. For the CDR3, the DNA is TGCGCCAGCAGTGTTCGAGCGGGAGGCACAGATACGCAGTATTTT.

The chain employs TRBV11-2 and TRBJ2-1; 9 bases line up with TRBD2. The junction had 7 bases not matched to a gene; V was cut back by 6 bases and J by 1 base. CDR3 length equals 16 residues. Germline V gene data show CDR1 as SGHAT and CDR2 as FQNNGV. The CDR3 is CASSSLSGRSYNEQFF. The CDR3, as DNA: TGTGCCAGCAGTTCCCTCAGCGGGAGGTCCTACAATGAGCAGTTCTTC.

The chain is built from TRBV5-1 and TRBJ1-3, with a tentative D call TRBD1 (5 bases). V was shortened by 0 bases and J by 5 bases, with 9 bases between the two germline ends. Germline V gives CDR1 SGHRS, CDR2 YFSETQ. This CDR3 has 14 residues. In DNA, the CDR3 is TGCGCCAGCAGCTTGGGGTCAGGGAGAAACACCATATATTTT. Its protein product is CASSLGSGRNTIYF.

This clone appeared a single time. This rearrangement joins TRBV18 to TRBJ2-7; D uncertain. This CDR3 is built from 13 residues. The germline V gene encodes CDR1 KGHSH and CDR2 LQKENI. V was pared by 4 bases and J by 3 bases, with 10 bases between. CDR3 nucleotides: TGTGCCAGCTCACGACCGTTCTACTACGAGCAGTACTTC. Protein product: CASSRPFYYEQYF.